The TCR beta chain described here comes from a study of blood T cell repertoires in COVID-19. Study-level background: Specimens from acute and convalescent COVID-19 originated in the United States, Italy and Spain.

Note on this clone: The sample has other DNA sequences that encode this CDR3 too.

The V and J ends lost 6 bases and 7 bases, in that order; junction bases with no gene match: 4. This CDR3 is 13 amino acids long. Germline CDR1 reads MNHEY; CDR2 reads SVGAGI. Original handling: It was from reference gene primer amplification that nucleated cell counts were estimated. Profiling relied on immunoSEQ multiplex PCR, and the TCRdb table lists in-frame clones only, not all of them. V, J and clone size reflect that table, while D and trimming were determined from the DNA. The sample records around 340,000 clones, approximately 90% being singletons. Patients at the Seattle site were enrolled during active infection and followed longitudinally.

The sequencing sample was made of peripheral blood. This chain joins TRBV6-5 and TRBJ1-5; 9 bases are shared with TRBD1. The TCR comes from a woman aged 60 to 75 with COVID-19, enrolled during active disease. CDR3 in DNA: TGTGCCAGCAGACCGACAGGGGGACAGCCCCAGCATTTT. Its translation is CASRPTGGQPQHF.